This record looks at one TCR beta chain sequence and its context. The sample holds a few counts of this clonotype. Its antigen remains unidentified. Base-call qualities are not available, and no considerably larger clone is one nucleotide away. This entry is derived from a study of patients and donors after allogeneic stem cell transplantation (dated by TCRdb to the early 2020s). Library construction relied on RT-PCR. The sample was run on a NextSeq 550. TCRdb cleaned the public reads at Q25 with fastp, built clones with MiXCR and kept in-frame beta chains. Every distinct CDR3 protein forms one entry, paired with its most common genes and DNA. In all, the sample holds about a million distinct CDR3 sequences, and 15% to 20% of those were seen once. Roughly 6% of the sample is in the top ten clones. The receptor comes from a human donor who was either an allogeneic HSCT recipient or a stem cell or donor lymphocyte infusion donor (not recorded which). It is not recorded whose cells these are; they may come from a transplant donor. Sequenced input: blood, either unsorted or a sorted T cell fraction (not recorded which).

CDR3 reads: CAISASPGTGRTEAFF. At the DNA level, the sequence is TGTGCCATCAGTGCTAGCCCCGGGACAGGGCGAACTGAAGCTTTCTTT. The chain links TRBV10-3 with TRBJ1-1; 9 central nucleotides agree with TRBD1. Measured from the cysteine to the phenylalanine, the CDR3 is 16 residues long. Only the CDR3 DNA stays, 48 bases, in frame from base 1. CDR1 is given as ENHRY and CDR2 as SYGVKD, both from the germline V gene. V and J are trimmed by 4 bases and 5 bases, and the gene matches miss 11 bases of the junction.